A selection of T cell receptor beta chains follows, all from one sample in a study of blood T cell repertoires in COVID-19. Produced via immunoSEQ multiplex PCR; TCRdb's table is partial and in-frame only. Found here are about 210,000 clones, under 90% of them singletons; the top ten hold about 8.9%. Sequenced: PBMCs or T cells enriched from blood (not recorded which). The receptors come from a woman aged 45-60 years with acute COVID-19. CDR3s include the opening cysteine and the closing phenylalanine or tryptophan. Fields, in order: J gene, D gene, V gene, clone size, CDR3 DNA, CDR3 protein. A D gene is named only where the DNA matches it firmly. Rows give clone size only sometimes, using once, few, many, or a class for an expanded clone.

j_call: TRBJ1-5
d_call: NA
v_call: TRBV6-6
clone_size: NA
cdr3_nt: TGTGCCAGCACCACAGGACAGCTGTATAGCAATCAGCCCCAGCATTTT
cdr3_aa: CASTTGQLYSNQPQHF

j_call: TRBJ2-3
d_call: TRBD2
v_call: TRBV28
clone_size: NA
cdr3_nt: TGTGCCAGCAGCTCACCGGGAGGTAGCACAGATACGCAGTATTTT
cdr3_aa: CASSSPGGSTDTQYF

j_call: TRBJ1-6
d_call: NA
v_call: TRBV28
clone_size: once
cdr3_nt: TGTGCCAGCAGCCAAACACACGGACTTAATTCACCCCTCCACTTT
cdr3_aa: CASSQTHGLNSPLHF

j_call: TRBJ2-3
d_call: NA
v_call: TRBV29-1
clone_size: NA
cdr3_nt: TGCAGCGTTGAAGGAGGGAACACAGATACGCAGTATTTT
cdr3_aa: CSVEGGNTDTQYF

j_call: TRBJ1-6
d_call: NA
v_call: TRBV7-2
clone_size: few
cdr3_nt: TGTGCCAGCAGCTCTTCCGGCAGGGTGCATAATTCACCCCTCCACTTT
cdr3_aa: CASSSSGRVHNSPLHF

j_call: TRBJ2-3
d_call: NA
v_call: TRBV7-8
clone_size: NA
cdr3_nt: TGTGCCAGCAGCTTAGAACCTAGACCGACCACAAACGAAAATTCCACAGATACGCAGTATTTT
cdr3_aa: CASSLEPRPTTNENSTDTQYF

j_call: TRBJ2-2
d_call: NA
v_call: TRBV6-5
clone_size: once
cdr3_nt: TGTGCCAGCACTCCCATCCAGGGTTCCGGGGAGCTGTTTTTT
cdr3_aa: CASTPIQGSGELFF

j_call: TRBJ2-6
d_call: NA
v_call: TRBV6-1
clone_size: once
cdr3_nt: TGTGCCAGCAGTGGAGATCCGGGGACATCCGGGGCCAACGTCCTGACTTTC
cdr3_aa: CASSGDPGTSGANVLTF

j_call: TRBJ2-1
d_call: TRBD2
v_call: TRBV10-3
clone_size: NA
cdr3_nt: TGTGCCATCGGAAGGGGACACTACGGGGGGGATGAGCAGTTCTTC
cdr3_aa: CAIGRGHYGGDEQFF

j_call: TRBJ2-2
d_call: TRBD2
v_call: TRBV11-2
clone_size: NA
cdr3_nt: TGTGCCAGCAGCCCGACTATGGCGGGGGTGAACACCGGGGAGCTGTTTTTT
cdr3_aa: CASSPTMAGVNTGELFF

j_call: TRBJ1-6
d_call: NA
v_call: TRBV5-1
clone_size: NA
cdr3_nt: TGCGCCAGCAGCTCAAGTCTATTACAAAGTTCCACAGTCAATTCACCCCTCCACTTT
cdr3_aa: CASSSSLLQSSTVNSPLHF

j_call: TRBJ2-3
d_call: TRBD1
v_call: TRBV9
clone_size: NA
cdr3_nt: TGTGCCAGCAGCGGGACAGGGGCCCCGCTAGATACGCAGTATTTT
cdr3_aa: CASSGTGAPLDTQYF

j_call: TRBJ2-1
d_call: TRBD2
v_call: TRBV6-2/TRBV6-3
clone_size: NA
cdr3_nt: TGTGCCAGCACCCCTCAGGGGACTAGCGGGAGGGGTGAGCAGTTCTTC
cdr3_aa: CASTPQGTSGRGEQFF

j_call: TRBJ2-7
d_call: NA
v_call: TRBV29-1
clone_size: NA
cdr3_nt: TGCAGCGTTGAGGCCCAAACCTACGAGCAGTACTTC
cdr3_aa: CSVEAQTYEQYF

j_call: TRBJ1-4
d_call: NA
v_call: TRBV4-3
clone_size: few
cdr3_nt: TGCGCCAGCAGCCCAGACCCGGGGGGCAATGAAAAACTGTTTTTT
cdr3_aa: CASSPDPGGNEKLFF

j_call: TRBJ2-3
d_call: NA
v_call: TRBV7-2
clone_size: few
cdr3_nt: TGTGCCAGCAGCTTAGCCGCCCTAACCTCTGCTACGCAGTATTTT
cdr3_aa: CASSLAALTSATQYF

j_call: TRBJ1-5
d_call: NA
v_call: TRBV6-5
clone_size: once
cdr3_nt: TGTGCCAGTATCGGGGGGCTGGGGCAGCCCCAGCATTTT
cdr3_aa: CASIGGLGQPQHF

j_call: TRBJ2-3
d_call: NA
v_call: TRBV11-3
clone_size: NA
cdr3_nt: TGTGCCAGCAGCTTAGGACACAACACAGATACGCAGTATTTT
cdr3_aa: CASSLGHNTDTQYF

j_call: TRBJ2-7
d_call: NA
v_call: TRBV29-1
clone_size: NA
cdr3_nt: TGCAGCGTTGAAGGGCGAGAGGCGGGGCAGTACTTC
cdr3_aa: CSVEGREAGQYF

j_call: TRBJ2-2
d_call: NA
v_call: TRBV2
clone_size: NA
cdr3_nt: TGTGCCAGCAGATCTGACAGGACCCCTACCGGGGAGCTGTTTTTT
cdr3_aa: CASRSDRTPTGELFF

j_call: TRBJ2-3
d_call: NA
v_call: TRBV10-1
clone_size: NA
cdr3_nt: TGCGCCAGCAGGCGGGAAGGGACAGATACGCAGTATTTT
cdr3_aa: CASRREGTDTQYF

j_call: TRBJ2-5
d_call: NA
v_call: TRBV18
clone_size: once
cdr3_nt: TGTGCCAGCTCGCCCTTAGCGGTACAAGAGACCCAGTACTTC
cdr3_aa: CASSPLAVQETQYF

j_call: TRBJ1-1
d_call: NA
v_call: TRBV10-3
clone_size: NA
cdr3_nt: TGTGCCATCAGTGAGAAAAACAGGGTAGGAACTGAAGCTTTCTTT
cdr3_aa: CAISEKNRVGTEAFF

j_call: TRBJ2-5
d_call: NA
v_call: TRBV28
clone_size: few
cdr3_nt: TGTGCCAGCAGTTTGCCCGGAGAAAAAGAGACCCAGTACTTC
cdr3_aa: CASSLPGEKETQYF